The clone carrying this T cell receptor beta chain has just a few counts. These data belong to a study of human T cells and chemical hapten exposure. One entry per CDR3 protein, called by TCRdb with MiXCR from the RACE reads. The data hold approximately 49,000 distinct CDR3 sequences, with less than 10% observed a single time. The sample's time point: patch test 1, 2 weeks after DPC sensitization. Treatment given: therapeutic diphenylcyclopropenone sensitization with weekly scalp DPC. This CDR3 has 15 residues. Trimming removed 0 bases at V and 7 bases at J, with 15 bases between. From germline, CDR1 is DFQATT and CDR2 SNEGSKA (reference sequence).

Sequencing used whole blood, obtained in connection with sensitization to the hapten diphenylcyclopropenone (DPC). The TCR originated in a woman aged 50 to 65 with alopecia areata. Some clones in this sample may be carry-over from other donors' samples. The genes are TRBV20-1 and TRBJ2-2; either TRBD1 or TRBD2 may supply D (5 bases each). CDR3: CSARDLGESGGELFF. As DNA, the CDR3 is TGCAGTGCTAGAGATCTGGGGGAGAGTGGCGGGGAGCTGTTTTTT.